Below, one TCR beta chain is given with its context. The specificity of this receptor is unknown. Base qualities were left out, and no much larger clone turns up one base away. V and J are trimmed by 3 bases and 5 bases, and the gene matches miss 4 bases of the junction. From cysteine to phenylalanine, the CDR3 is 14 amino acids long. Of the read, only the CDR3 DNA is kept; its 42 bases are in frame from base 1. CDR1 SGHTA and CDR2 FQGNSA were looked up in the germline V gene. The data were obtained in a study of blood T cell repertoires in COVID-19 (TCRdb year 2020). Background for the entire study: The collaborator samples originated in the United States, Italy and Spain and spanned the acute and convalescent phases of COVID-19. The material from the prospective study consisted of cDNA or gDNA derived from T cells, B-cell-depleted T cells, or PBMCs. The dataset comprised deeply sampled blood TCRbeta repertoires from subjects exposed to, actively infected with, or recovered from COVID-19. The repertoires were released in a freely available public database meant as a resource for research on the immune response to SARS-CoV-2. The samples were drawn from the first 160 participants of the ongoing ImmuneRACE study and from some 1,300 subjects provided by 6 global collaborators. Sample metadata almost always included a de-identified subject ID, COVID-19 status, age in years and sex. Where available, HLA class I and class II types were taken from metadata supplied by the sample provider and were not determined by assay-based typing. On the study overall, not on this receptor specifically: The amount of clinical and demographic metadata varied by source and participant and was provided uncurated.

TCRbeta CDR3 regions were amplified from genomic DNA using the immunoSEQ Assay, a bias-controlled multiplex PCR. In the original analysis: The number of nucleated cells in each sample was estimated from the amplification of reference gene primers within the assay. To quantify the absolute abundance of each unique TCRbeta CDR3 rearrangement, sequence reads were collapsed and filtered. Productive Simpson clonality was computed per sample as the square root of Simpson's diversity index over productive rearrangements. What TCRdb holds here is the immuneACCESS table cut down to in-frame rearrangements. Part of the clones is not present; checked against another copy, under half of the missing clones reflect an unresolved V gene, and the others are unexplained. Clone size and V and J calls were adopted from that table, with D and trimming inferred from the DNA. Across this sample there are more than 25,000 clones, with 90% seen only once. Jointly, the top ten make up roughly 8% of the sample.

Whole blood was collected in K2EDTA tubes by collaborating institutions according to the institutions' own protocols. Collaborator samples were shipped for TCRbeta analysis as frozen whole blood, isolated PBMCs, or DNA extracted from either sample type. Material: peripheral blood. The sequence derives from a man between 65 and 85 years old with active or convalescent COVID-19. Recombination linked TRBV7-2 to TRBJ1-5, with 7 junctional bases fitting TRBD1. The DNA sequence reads TGTGCCAGCAGCTTTAAAACAGGGGATCAGCCCCAGCATTTT. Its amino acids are CASSFKTGDQPQHF.